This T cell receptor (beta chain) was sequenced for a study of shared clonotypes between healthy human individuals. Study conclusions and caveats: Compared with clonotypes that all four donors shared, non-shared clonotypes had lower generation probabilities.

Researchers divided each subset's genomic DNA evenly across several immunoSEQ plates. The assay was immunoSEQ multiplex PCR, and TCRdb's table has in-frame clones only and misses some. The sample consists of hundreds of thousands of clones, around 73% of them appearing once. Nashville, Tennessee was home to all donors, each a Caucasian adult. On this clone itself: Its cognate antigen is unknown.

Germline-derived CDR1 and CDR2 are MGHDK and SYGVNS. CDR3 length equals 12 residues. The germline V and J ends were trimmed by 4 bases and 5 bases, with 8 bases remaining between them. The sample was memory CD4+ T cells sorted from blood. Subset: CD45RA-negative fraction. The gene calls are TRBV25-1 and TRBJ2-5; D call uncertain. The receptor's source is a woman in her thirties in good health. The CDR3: CASSGAQETQYF. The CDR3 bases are TGTGCCAGCAGTGGGGCCCAGGAGACCCAGTACTTC. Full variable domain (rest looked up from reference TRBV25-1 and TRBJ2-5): EADIYQTPRYLVIGTGKKITLECSQTMGHDKMYWYQQDPGMELHLIHYSYGVNSTEKGDLSSESTVSRIRTEHFPLTLESARPSHTSQYLCASSGAQETQYFGPGTRLLVL.